A single T cell receptor (beta chain) is shown here with its context. The sample originates from a study of T cell changes during pregnancy in multiple sclerosis. Profiling relied on immunoSEQ multiplex PCR, and the TCRdb table lists in-frame clones only, not all of them. The data show some 85,000 clones, about 94% seen once. After removal of 6 bases from V and 0 bases from J, the junction contained 5 bases not matched to a gene. CDR1 is SNHLY, CDR2 FYNNEI, per germline. The CDR3 runs to 15 residues. This receptor was obtained from a female donor with multiple sclerosis, enrolled in a pregnancy study. The V and J genes are TRBV2 and TRBJ1-5, with 7 bases matching TRBD1. The source was peripheral blood, collected in the third trimester of pregnancy. The CDR3 spells CASRPRGYSNQPQHF. DNA of the CDR3: TGTGCCAGCAGACCCAGGGGGTATAGCAATCAGCCCCAGCATTTT.